This T cell receptor (beta chain) was found in a study of T cell responses to AZD1222 COVID-19 vaccine. Study-wide findings and caveats: CD4 TCRs covered the whole spike, strongest at regions 160-218 and 743-854. White British ancestry dominated among donors, who included more females, and clonal diversity was possibly underestimated. Reports say nearly half of spike-specific TCRs go after unmutated variant regions.

Note on this clone: Its cognate antigen is unknown.

The germline V gene has CDR1 SGDLS and CDR2 YYNGEE. Unmatched junction bases numbered 10, after V lost 4 bases and J lost 0 bases. This CDR3 contains 18 residues. TCRdb keeps only in-frame clones here, not all; method: immunoSEQ multiplex PCR. Counted here are more than 120,000 clones, about 86% occurring once; the ten biggest clones make up about 5.4%. This receptor was obtained from an adult who received the AZD1222 COVID-19 vaccine. The V gene is TRBV9, the J gene TRBJ2-3; 11 positions agree with TRBD2. Sequenced here: peripheral blood, sampled 28 days after the second AZD1222 dose. For the CDR3, the DNA is TGTGCCAGCAGCCCACGAACTAGCGGGGGCCCTAGCACAGATACGCAGTATTTT. Protein: CASSPRTSGGPSTDTQYF.